This T cell receptor (beta chain) is from a study of blood T cell repertoires in COVID-19 (dated by TCRdb to the early 2020s). In terms of the full investigation: The collaborator samples originated in the United States, Italy and Spain and spanned the acute and convalescent phases of COVID-19. The prospective study material was composed of cDNA or gDNA derived from T cells, B-cell-depleted T cells, or PBMCs. Where available, HLA class I and class II types were obtained from metadata supplied by the sample provider rather than from assay-based typing. The repertoires were made available in a free public database intended to serve as a resource for research on the immune response to SARS-CoV-2. The dataset comprised deeply sampled blood TCRbeta repertoires from subjects exposed to, actively infected with, or recovered from COVID-19. Nearly every sample came with metadata listing a de-identified subject ID, COVID-19 status, age in years and sex. Samples were obtained from the ongoing ImmuneRACE study (first 160 participants) and from over 1,000 subjects provided by 6 global collaborators. The research as a whole found: The amount of clinical and demographic metadata varied by source and participant and was provided uncurated.

Taken from the germline V gene, the CDR1 and CDR2 loops are SGHTA and FQGNSA. V sheds 1 base and J sheds 1 base, leaving 7 bases between their ends. Inclusive of the bounding cysteine and phenylalanine, the CDR3 is 15 residues long. Just the 45-base CDR3 DNA is kept, in frame starting at base 1. The immunoSEQ Assay, a bias-controlled multiplex PCR, was used to amplify TCRbeta CDR3 regions from genomic DNA. The published analysis was carried out like this. Nucleated cell counts per sample were estimated from amplification of reference gene primers within the assay. Sequence reads were collapsed and filtered to measure the absolute abundance of every unique TCRbeta CDR3 rearrangement. For each sample, productive Simpson clonality was calculated as the square root of Simpson's diversity index over productive rearrangements. The clones in this table, taken by TCRdb from immuneACCESS, are in-frame only. Not every clone is retained; where verified, under half of the shortfall comes from an unresolved V gene, and the cause of the rest is unknown. Clone size and V and J calls were adopted from that table, with D and trimming inferred from the DNA. This sample comprises 75,000 to 100,000 clones, 65% to 90% of them detected only once. 1.5% to 2% of the sample goes to the ten largest clones.

The collaborating institutions used their own protocols to collect whole blood in K2EDTA tubes. For TCRbeta analysis, collaborators shipped samples in one of three forms: frozen whole blood, isolated PBMCs, or DNA extracted from either of those sample types. This clone was found once. What this receptor recognizes is not known. Per-base quality was not reported, and no clone a single base away is much larger than it. Sequences were obtained from peripheral blood. This receptor was taken from an older man with acute or convalescent COVID-19. The chain was built from TRBV7-2 and TRBJ2-2, with no D gene named confidently. The DNA sequence follows: TGTGCCAGCAGCTTAGGGGCCGGGAACACCGGGGAGCTGTTTTTT. Its translation reads: CASSLGAGNTGELFF.